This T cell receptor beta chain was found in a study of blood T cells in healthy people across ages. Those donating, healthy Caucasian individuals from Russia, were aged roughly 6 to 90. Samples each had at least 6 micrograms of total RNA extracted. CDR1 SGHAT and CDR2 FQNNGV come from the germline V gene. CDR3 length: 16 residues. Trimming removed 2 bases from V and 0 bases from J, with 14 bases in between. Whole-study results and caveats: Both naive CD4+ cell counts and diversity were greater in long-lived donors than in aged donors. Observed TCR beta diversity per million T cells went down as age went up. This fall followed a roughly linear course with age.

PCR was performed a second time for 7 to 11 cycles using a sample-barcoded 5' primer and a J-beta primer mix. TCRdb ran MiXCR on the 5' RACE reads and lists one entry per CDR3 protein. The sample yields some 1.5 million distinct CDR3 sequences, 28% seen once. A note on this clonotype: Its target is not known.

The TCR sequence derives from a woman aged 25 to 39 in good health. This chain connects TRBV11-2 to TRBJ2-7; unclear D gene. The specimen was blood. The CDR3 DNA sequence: TGTGCCAGCAGCTTACGGTCTGGGGTAGCCTCCTACGAGCAGTACTTC. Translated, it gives CASSLRSGVASYEQYF.